Shown below are 4 T cell receptor beta chains from a single sample sequenced in a study of cytomegalovirus exposure and HLA in healthy donors. Use of 60 Vbeta and 13 Jbeta primers characterized the PCR. Assay: immunoSEQ multiplex PCR; the TCRdb copy retains only in-frame clones and omits some. The sample lists around 120,000 clones; about 80% were seen once. The sequenced sample consisted of PBMCs. The source is a woman aged 45-65 years in good health and CMV-seronegative.

V usage is TRBV21-1 and J usage is TRBJ2-7; the table's D call, TRBD1, has no DNA check behind it. TRBV21-1 is described as a pseudogene. This CDR3 comprises 11 residues. Here the CDR3 reads CASSNGQKQYF. Here the CDR3 DNA reads TGTGCCAGCAGCAATGGGCAGAAGCAGTACTTC.

The rearrangement uses TRBV6-1 and TRBJ2-3; a weak D match, TRBD1 (6 bases). The germline V gene has CDR1 MNHNS and CDR2 SASEGT. This CDR3 has 15 amino acids. V was clipped by 6 bases and J by 0 bases, with 13 bases between them. This chain's CDR3 is CASRRTVSSTDTQYF. The CDR3 DNA reads TGTGCCAGCAGGCGGACAGTTTCTAGCACAGATACGCAGTATTTT.

CDR3 in amino acids: CASSWSGKDTDTQYF. CDR3 nucleotide sequence: TGCGCCAGCAGCTGGAGCGGGAAGGACACAGATACGCAGTATTTT. This rearrangement joins TRBV5-1 to TRBJ2-3; TRBD2 aligns across 7 bases. V trimming: 3 bases; J trimming: 2 bases; junction bases outside the gene matches: 6. This CDR3 comprises 15 residues. Germline loops: CDR1 SGHRS, CDR2 YFSETQ.

The table lists this clone with a few counts. The chain couples TRBV4-2 to TRBJ2-1; 12 nucleotides agree with TRBD2. Trimming removed 0 bases from V and 6 bases from J; junction bases left unmatched: 9. The germline V gene encodes CDR1 LGHNA and CDR2 YNFKEQ. The CDR3 is made up of 18 amino acids. Here the CDR3 DNA reads TGTGCCAGCAGCCAAGATCCTCCGACTAGCGGGAGAGGCAATGAGCAGTTCTTC. This encodes CASSQDPPTSGRGNEQFF.